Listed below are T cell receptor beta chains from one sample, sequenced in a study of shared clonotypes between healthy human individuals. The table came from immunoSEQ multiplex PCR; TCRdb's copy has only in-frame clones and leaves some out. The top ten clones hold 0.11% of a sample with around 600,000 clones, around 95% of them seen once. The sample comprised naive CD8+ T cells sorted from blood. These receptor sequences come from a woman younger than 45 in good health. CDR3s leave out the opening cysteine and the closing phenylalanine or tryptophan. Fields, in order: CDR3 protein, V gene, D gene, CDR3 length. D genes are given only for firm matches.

ASSLSGGHTGELF TRBV5-1 TRBD1 13
ASSLEVGYGYT TRBV27 . 11
ASSRGEVSYEQY TRBV7-9 . 12
SAPRSYEQY TRBV20-1 . 9
ASSLFWREGTGELF TRBV7-2 TRBD2 14
LHYNEQF TRBV20-1 . 7
ASSQTQYSSYEQY TRBV14 . 13
ASSFGRGLAPETQY TRBV5-1 TRBD2 14
ASSERNGYNYEQY TRBV6-1 . 13
ASSAGLNTGELF TRBV2 . 12
ASSPESPTDQETQY TRBV7-2 . 14
ASSSGTGGLYEQY TRBV9 TRBD1 13
ASSDTGKIDNEQF TRBV6-4 . 13
ASSLRDSLYEQY TRBV5-4 TRBD1 12
ASSYTGYNEQF TRBV27 . 11
ASSSGQLNTEAF TRBV7-9 . 12